This T cell receptor beta chain came from a study of T cells in Graves' hyperthyroidism and ophthalmopathy. The trim removed 8 bases at V and 4 bases at J, leaving 11 bases unmatched. The germline CDR1 and CDR2 sequences are MGHDK and SYGVNS. The CDR3 is made up of 15 amino acids. This clonotype was picked up a small number of times. Amplified regions were TCR beta CDR3 sequences from RNA transcripts. HTBI primers were used for first-round RT-PCR of the TCR CDR3. In TCRdb, the multiplex PCR reads were re-called with MiXCR into one record per CDR3 protein. Of 800,000 or so distinct CDR3 sequences listed, 35% to 45% were seen once; the top ten hold 8.9%. For the diagnoses, clinical symptoms, serum thyroxine and TRAb, thyroid ultrasound and orbital computed tomography were used.

The TCR originated in a man aged 18-30 years with Graves' hyperthyroidism. V is TRBV25-1 and J is TRBJ1-1; 9 nucleotides agree with TRBD1. The material sequenced was blood. This CDR3 is CASSPGQGRATEAFF. The CDR3 region has the DNA TGTGCCAGCTCCCCGGGACAGGGAAGAGCCACTGAAGCTTTCTTT.